This entry concerns a single T cell receptor beta chain. Germline V CDR1 and CDR2: SGHDN, FVKESK. The CDR3 is 15 residues long. V dropped 4 bases and J dropped 5; count of bases not matched to a gene: 9. These data are taken from a study of cytomegalovirus exposure and HLA in healthy donors. The PCR was carried out with 60 Vbeta primers and 13 Jbeta primers. Clones were sequenced by immunoSEQ multiplex PCR, and TCRdb holds only the in-frame ones, with some missing. The ten most abundant clones cover around 1.1% of a sample with about 200,000 clones. The V gene is TRBV14, the J gene TRBJ2-7; 9 nucleotides line up with TRBD1. Source material: PBMCs. This TCR derives from a girl aged 2 to 9 in good health and CMV-seropositive. The CDR3 loop reads CASSRTGTGRNEQYF. The DNA of the CDR3 is TGTGCCAGCAGCCGAACCGGGACAGGGAGAAACGAGCAGTACTTC.